This T cell receptor (beta chain) comes out of a study of cytomegalovirus exposure and HLA in healthy donors. The study's findings and limits: Most TCR beta V segments were productive about 87% or about 30% of the time in an earlier analysis.

Trimming shortened V by 0 bases and J by 5 bases, and 9 bases separated the two germline ends. Germline values: CDR1 SGHRS, CDR2 YFSETQ. This CDR3 is 14 amino acids long. Each donor was healthy, and each was a bone marrow donor. The PCR was carried out with 60 Vbeta primers and 13 Jbeta primers. Libraries were prepared by immunoSEQ multiplex PCR; TCRdb keeps only in-frame clonotypes and omits some of them. The sample shows 150,000 to 200,000 clones, roughly three quarters of them seen only once. Of note for this clone: Its specificity is not known.

V is TRBV5-1 and J is TRBJ1-5; D is unclear. Sample: PBMCs. The source of this sequence is a male donor in good health and CMV-seronegative. CDR3 residues: CASSLGTPDQPQHF. In DNA, the CDR3 is TGCGCCAGCAGCTTGGGAACACCAGATCAGCCCCAGCATTTT.